The 27 T cell receptor beta chains below come from one sample, sequenced in a study of cytomegalovirus exposure and HLA in healthy donors. Method: immunoSEQ multiplex PCR; TCRdb's copy keeps in-frame clones and lacks some. The sample contains more than 45,000 clones, 90% to 95% of which appear only once. Input material: PBMCs. The receptors were gathered from a woman aged 30 to 39 in good health and CMV-seronegative.

This chain links TRBV6-1 with TRBJ1-1; D may be TRBD1 (5 bases). Trimming cost V 10 bases and J 9 bases, with 18 bases left between them. Germline-derived CDR1 and CDR2 are MNHNS and SASEGT. The CDR3 extends over 12 amino acids. CDR3 sequence reads: CAIRVPGAKAFF. The DNA for the CDR3 is TGTGCCATCAGGGTCCCGGGAGCCAAAGCTTTCTTT.

CDR3: CASSPQWQGSYNEQFF. CDR3 in DNA: TGTGCCAGCAGCCCACAGTGGCAGGGGAGTTACAATGAGCAGTTCTTC. The chain couples TRBV7-9 to TRBJ2-1; possible D gene TRBD1, 6 bases. The CDR3 is 16 amino acids. Germline V CDR1 and CDR2: SEHNR, FQNEAQ (reference sequence). Trimming left V 5 bases short and J 4 bases short, with 18 bases between.

J is TRBJ1-5 and V is TRBV15, with 8 bases identical to TRBD1. The CDR3 extends over 15 amino acids. Germline V gene lookup returns CDR1 LNHNV and CDR2 YYDKDF (reference sequence). V trimming: 0 bases; J trimming: 6 bases; junction bases outside the gene matches: 4. CDR3 in amino acids: CATSREGTGFQPQHF. The CDR3 region has the DNA TGTGCCACCAGCAGAGAAGGGACAGGTTTTCAGCCCCAGCATTTT. The whole variable domain, filled in from reference TRBV15 and TRBJ1-5, reads DAMVIQNPRYQVTQFGKPVTLSCSQTLNHNVMYWYQQKSSQAPKLLFHYYDKDFNNEADTPDNFQSRRPNTSFCFLDIRSPGLGDTAMYLCATSREGTGFQPQHFGDGTRLSIL.

The rearrangement uses TRBV15 and TRBJ2-7; TRBD2 matches 8 bases. V was clipped by 0 bases and J by 6 bases; unmatched bases: 13. This CDR3 has 17 amino acids. Germline V gene lookup returns CDR1 LNHNV and CDR2 YYDKDF (reference sequence). The CDR3 region is CATSRDPGLVLNSEQYF. The DNA of the CDR3 is TGTGCCACCAGCAGAGACCCGGGACTAGTATTAAACAGCGAGCAGTACTTC.

V gene TRBV5-4 combines with J gene TRBJ2-7, with 7 bases that match TRBD2. CDR3 length: 15 amino acids. Germline V lookup: CDR1 SGHNT, CDR2 YYREEE (reference sequence). Losses at the gene ends were 0 bases for V and 4 bases for J; bases not matched to a gene: 7. As DNA, the CDR3 is TGTGCCAGCAGCTTGGGGGCTAGCGGAGCGTACGAGCAGTACTTC. Encoded protein: CASSLGASGAYEQYF.

This clone was observed a few times. The CDR3 region is CASSLAGFSGANVLTF. In nucleotides, the CDR3 is TGTGCCAGCAGCTTGGCCGGGTTCTCTGGGGCCAACGTCCTGACTTTC. This chain connects TRBV5-4 to TRBJ2-6, with D uncertain. The CDR3 is 16 residues long. V dropped 0 bases and J dropped 0 bases, with 7 bases sitting between them. CDR1 is SGHNT, CDR2 YYREEE, per germline (reference sequence).

The rearrangement uses TRBV18 and TRBJ2-1, with 8 nucleotides matching TRBD2. In germline, CDR1 is KGHSH, CDR2 LQKENI. The CDR3 consists of 14 residues. V lost 6 bases to trimming and J lost 6 bases; unmatched junction nucleotides: 7. CDR3 sequence: CASSPGLEINEQFF. For the CDR3, the DNA is TGTGCCAGCTCGCCGGGACTAGAGATCAATGAGCAGTTCTTC. The variable domain in full, completed from reference TRBV18 and TRBJ2-1, reads NAGVMQNPRHLVRRRGQEARLRCSPMKGHSHVYWYRQLPEEGLKFMVYLQKENIIDESGMPKERFSAEFPKEGPSILRIQQVVRGDSAAYFCASSPGLEINEQFFGPGTRLTVL.

V usage is TRBV30 and J usage is TRBJ1-6; no reliable D call. V was clipped by 3 bases and J by 0 bases, with 6 bases between them. The germline CDR1 and CDR2 sequences are GTSNPN and SVGIG (reference sequence). The CDR3 totals 14 residues. The CDR3 sequence: CAWRMSSYNSPLHF. In DNA, the CDR3 is TGTGCCTGGAGGATGAGCTCCTATAATTCACCCCTCCACTTT.

V usage is TRBV27 and J usage is TRBJ1-2; maybe TRBD1 (5 bases). V was shortened by 0 bases and J by 0 bases, with 11 bases between the two germline ends. Germline CDR1 is MNHEY and CDR2 is SMNVEV (reference sequence). The CDR3 is made up of 16 amino acids. CDR3 protein: CASSLSATATNYGYTF. The CDR3 DNA follows: TGTGCCAGCAGTTTATCTGCGACAGCTACTAACTATGGCTACACCTTC.

The V gene is TRBV18, the J gene TRBJ1-2; D uncertain. This CDR3 contains 15 residues. V was pared by 3 bases and J by 7 bases, with 18 bases between. The germline gives CDR1 KGHSH, CDR2 LQKENI. The CDR3 loop is CASSPNTAGEIGYTF. Written as DNA, the CDR3 is TGTGCCAGCTCACCCAACACTGCCGGGGAGATTGGCTACACCTTC.

The gene calls are TRBV5-3 and TRBJ2-3; D perhaps matches TRBD1 (5 bases). TRBV5-3 is known as an ORF, though its function is uncertain. This CDR3 region has 16 residues. Trimming left V 4 bases short and J 2 bases short, with 17 bases between. The CDR3 DNA reads TGTGCCAGAAGCACAGGATACCCTCTAGTCACAGATACGCAGTATTTT. Protein: CARSTGYPLVTDTQYF.

This clone was seen once. The V gene is TRBV28, the J gene TRBJ2-7; perhaps TRBD2 as D (6 bases). This CDR3 contains 15 residues. The germline gives CDR1 MDHEN, CDR2 SYDVKM. Trimming removed 6 bases from V and 4 bases from J, with 19 bases in between. CDR3 sequence (DNA): TGTGCCAGCAGCGCCAGGTGGGGGGACTCGTACGAGCAGTACTTC. Protein: CASSARWGDSYEQYF. The variable domain in full, with the rest retrieved from reference TRBV28 and TRBJ2-7, is DVKVTQSSRYLVKRTGEKVFLECVQDMDHENMFWYRQDPGLGLRLIYFSYDVKMKEKGDIPEGYSVSREKKERFSLILESASTNQTSMYLCASSARWGDSYEQYFGPGTRLTVT.

V and J are TRBV5-5 and TRBJ2-2; maybe TRBD1 (5 bases). The germline V gene encodes CDR1 SGHKS and CDR2 YYEKEE (reference sequence). The CDR3 is 16 amino acids. With 1 base removed from V and 3 bases from J, the gap between germline ends came to 13 bases. The CDR3 DNA is TGTGCCAGCAGCTTGCCCAGGGTGGTGGACACCGGGGAGCTGTTTTTT. This encodes CASSLPRVVDTGELFF.

This chain uses TRBV10-2 with TRBJ1-1, with 10 bases matching TRBD1. Looked up from germline, CDR1 is WSHSY and CDR2 is SAAADI. V lost 2 bases, J lost 5 bases, and 5 bases stayed unmatched. CDR3 length: 15 residues. Here the CDR3 reads CASSERQGADTEAFF. For the CDR3, the DNA is TGCGCCAGCAGTGAGAGACAGGGGGCAGATACTGAAGCTTTCTTT.

This chain connects TRBV7-3 to TRBJ2-7; tentatively, D is TRBD1 (5 bases). The CDR3 loop spans 14 amino acids. V gave up 5 bases and J gave up 1 base, with 12 bases separating them. From germline, CDR1 is SGHTA and CDR2 FQGTGA. CDR3 protein: CASSPAQASYEQYF. In DNA, the CDR3 is TGTGCCAGCAGCCCTGCACAGGCTTCCTACGAGCAGTACTTC. Supplemented by reference TRBV7-3 and TRBJ2-7, the full variable domain reads GAGVSQTPSNKVTEKGKYVELRCDPISGHTALYWYRQSLGQGPEFLIYFQGTGAADDSGLPNDRFFAVRPEGSVSTLKIQRTERGDSAVYLCASSPAQASYEQYFGPGTRLTVT.

V usage is TRBV11-2 and J usage is TRBJ1-2; TRBD1 matches at 7 bases. This CDR3 region has 14 residues. Unmatched junction bases numbered 5, after V lost 1 base and J lost 6 bases. From germline, CDR1 is SGHAT and CDR2 FQNNGV. This chain's CDR3 is CASSLVGGGHGYTF. The CDR3 coding sequence is TGTGCCAGCAGCTTAGTTGGAGGGGGCCATGGCTACACCTTC.

This clone appeared a single time. The chain joins TRBV2 to TRBJ2-7; 10 nucleotides align to TRBD1. The CDR3 is 13 amino acids. The V gene end was trimmed by 6 bases and the J gene end by 3 bases; junction bases not matched to a gene: 2. Germline values: CDR1 SNHLY, CDR2 FYNNEI. CDR3 sequence reads: CASRRDRGYEQYF. CDR3 coding DNA: TGTGCCAGCAGACGGGACAGGGGCTACGAGCAGTACTTC.

The chain is built from TRBV5-4 and TRBJ1-2, with TRBD1 identical over 8 bases. The junction had 2 bases not matched to a gene; V was cut back by 3 bases and J by 7 bases. Per germline, CDR1 SGHNT and CDR2 YYREEE (reference sequence). The CDR3 is made up of 12 amino acids. CDR3 sequence (DNA): TGTGCCAGCAGCTCGGACAGGGTTGGCTACACCTTC. Translation gives CASSSDRVGYTF. The full variable domain, completed using reference TRBV5-4 and TRBJ1-2, is ETGVTQSPTHLIKTRGQQVTLRCSSQSGHNTVSWYQQALGQGPQFIFQYYREEENGRGNFPPRFSGLQFPNYSSELNVNALELDDSALYLCASSSDRVGYTFGSGTRLTVV.

The chain has TRBV10-3 and TRBJ2-1; 9 nucleotides align to TRBD2. The ends lost 3 bases at V and 8 bases at J; junction bases unmatched: 5. Looked up from germline, CDR1 is ENHRY and CDR2 is SYGVKD. This CDR3 comprises 14 residues. The CDR3 sequence is CAISEAGGAYEQFF. The CDR3 DNA reads TGTGCCATCAGTGAAGCGGGAGGAGCATATGAGCAGTTCTTC.

V and J are TRBV5-6 and TRBJ2-1, with 7 positions matching TRBD2. Looked up from germline, CDR1 is SGHDT and CDR2 is YYEEEE. V trimming: 3 bases; J trimming: 4 bases; junction bases outside the gene matches: 16. The CDR3 spans 18 residues. CDR3: CASSYSGGARSFYNEQFF. DNA of the CDR3: TGTGCCAGCAGCTACTCGGGGGGTGCTAGATCGTTTTACAATGAGCAGTTCTTC. The entire variable domain, with the rest obtained from reference TRBV5-6 and TRBJ2-1, is as follows: DAGVTQSPTHLIKTRGQQVTLRCSPKSGHDTVSWYQQALGQGPQFIFQYYEEEERQRGNFPDRFSGHQFPNYSSELNVNALLLGDSALYLCASSYSGGARSFYNEQFFGPGTRLTVL.

This chain connects TRBV5-1 to TRBJ1-3; D gene ambiguous. Germline CDR1 is SGHRS and CDR2 is YFSETQ. V was clipped by 0 bases and J by 1 base, with 11 bases between them. The CDR3 runs 16 residues. CDR3 loop: CASSLESRVSGNTIYF. In nucleotides, the CDR3 is TGCGCCAGCAGCTTGGAGAGTCGGGTATCTGGAAACACCATATATTTT.

The V call is TRBV5-1, the J call TRBJ2-7; 10 nucleotides align to TRBD2. The CDR3 is 15 amino acids. V dropped 4 bases and J dropped 0; count of bases not matched to a gene: 4. Germline CDR1 reads SGHRS; CDR2 reads YFSETQ. CDR3 nucleotides: TGCGCCAGCAGCATGACTAGCGGGCTCTCCTACGAGCAGTACTTC. Its protein product is CASSMTSGLSYEQYF.

The chain uses TRBV19 and TRBJ2-7; TRBD2 aligns across 7 bases. CDR3 length equals 15 residues. The germline CDR1 and CDR2 sequences are LNHDA and SQIVND (reference sequence). The junction had 10 bases not matched to a gene; V was cut back by 4 bases and J by 4 bases. CDR3 region: CASSRRSGDPYEQYF. The CDR3 DNA sequence: TGTGCCAGTAGTAGAAGAAGCGGGGATCCTTACGAGCAGTACTTC.

V gene TRBV5-4 combines with J gene TRBJ2-5, with 12 bases fitting TRBD2. The CDR3 totals 15 residues. Trimming took 6 bases from V and 4 from J; bases not matched to a gene: 7. Germline V gene data show CDR1 as SGHNT and CDR2 as YYREEE (reference sequence). CDR3 protein: CASTRLAGEGETQYF. The CDR3 DNA follows: TGTGCCAGCACCAGACTAGCGGGAGAAGGAGAGACCCAGTACTTC. Variable domain in full (rest from reference TRBV5-4 and TRBJ2-5): ETGVTQSPTHLIKTRGQQVTLRCSSQSGHNTVSWYQQALGQGPQFIFQYYREEENGRGNFPPRFSGLQFPNYSSELNVNALELDDSALYLCASTRLAGEGETQYFGPGTRLLVL.

This clone was recorded only once. V and J are TRBV13 and TRBJ2-7; D uncertain. This CDR3 region has 14 residues. Germline V gene sequence: CDR1 PRHDT, CDR2 FYEKMQ (reference sequence). V lost 5 bases and J 1 base, leaving 12 bases between the germline ends. The CDR3 sequence is CASSPRTPSYEQYF. The DNA of the CDR3 is TGTGCCAGCAGCCCCCGCACACCGTCCTACGAGCAGTACTTC. Based on the CDR3 plus reference TRBV13 and TRBJ2-7, the full variable domain is AAGVIQSPRHLIKEKRETATLKCYPIPRHDTVYWYQQGPGQDPQFLISFYEKMQSDKGSIPDRFSAQQFSDYHSELNMSSLELGDSALYFCASSPRTPSYEQYFGPGTRLTVT.

The chain is built from TRBV18 and TRBJ2-7; D perhaps matches TRBD1 (6 bases). The germline CDR1 and CDR2 sequences are KGHSH and LQKENI. The CDR3 has 15 amino acids. V lost 3 bases and J 6 bases, leaving 18 bases between the germline ends. The CDR3, as DNA: TGTGCCAGCTCACCTTCGACAGGTTTAGAGGTCGAGCAGTACTTC. It is translated as CASSPSTGLEVEQYF.

The rearrangement links TRBV7-8 to TRBJ2-1; D is perhaps TRBD1 (5 bases). From germline, CDR1 is SGHVS and CDR2 FQNEAQ. The CDR3 runs 14 residues. V was cut by 1 base and J by 2 bases, with 6 bases left in between. In DNA, the CDR3 is TGTGCCAGCAGCTTAGTCAGGGCCTACAATGAGCAGTTCTTC. Translation gives CASSLVRAYNEQFF.